These T cell receptor beta chains were read from a single sample in a study of cytomegalovirus exposure and HLA in healthy donors. Sequencing used immunoSEQ multiplex PCR; TCRdb keeps in-frame clones, though not all of them. The top ten clones hold 1.5% to 2% of a sample with approximately 160,000 clones, 77% of them seen once. Sequencing was done on a sample of PBMCs. These receptor sequences come from a woman younger than 45 in good health and CMV-seronegative. The CDR3 runs from the conserved cysteine through the conserved F or W. D genes are given only for firm matches. Some rows have no size entry. The others give once, few or many, or a class for an expanded clone.

>TRBV11-2|.|TRBD1|TRBJ1-6
TGTGCCAGCAGTTCCGGACAGGGGGCTATCTCACCCCTCCACTTT
CASSSGQGAISPLHF
>TRBV6-6|.|TRBD1|TRBJ1-2
TGTGCCAGCAGCCACCTGGGACAGAGTGATGGCTACACCTTC
CASSHLGQSDGYTF
>TRBV18|.|TRBD1|TRBJ1-4
TGTGCCAGCTCACAGACAGGGGGCTATGATGAAAAACTGTTTTTT
CASSQTGGYDEKLFF
>TRBV11-1|.|.|TRBJ1-2
TGTGCCAGCAGCCACGGGGGGCGACATGGCCACTATGGCTACACCTTC
CASSHGGRHGHYGYTF
>TRBV6-5|.|.|TRBJ2-3
TGTGCCAGCAGGAGGGGGTGGGGGGATACGCAGTATTTT
CASRRGWGDTQYF
>TRBV7-8|.|TRBD1|TRBJ1-2
TGTGCCAGCAGCCACGCCGGGACAGGGAACTATGGCTACACCTTC
CASSHAGTGNYGYTF
>TRBV11-2|few|.|TRBJ1-2
TGTGCCAGCAGCTTAGAAGCGGGGCGTTTGGGCGGCTACACCTTC
CASSLEAGRLGGYTF
>TRBV19|.|.|TRBJ1-2
TGTGCCAGTAGTCATACGCCCCCAGTCCTGGCTAACTATGGCTACACCTTC
CASSHTPPVLANYGYTF
>TRBV30|.|.|TRBJ1-1
TGTGCCTGGAGTGTATCTCGTCCTTTACACATGAACACTGAAGCTTTCTTT
CAWSVSRPLHMNTEAFF
>TRBV28|.|.|TRBJ2-4
TGTGCCAGCAGTTTGTCGTTAGCCAAAAACATTCAGTACTTC
CASSLSLAKNIQYF
>TRBV30|once|.|TRBJ2-1
TGTGCCTGGAGTGTACTCGGCTACAATGAGCAGTTCTTC
CAWSVLGYNEQFF
>TRBV4-1|.|TRBD1|TRBJ2-1
TGCGCCAGCAGCCCACGACAGGGAGAAACCTACAATGAGCAGTTCTTC
CASSPRQGETYNEQFF
>TRBV15|few|TRBD1|TRBJ2-7
TGTGCCACCAGCGACAGGGTAAGGGACGAGCAGTACTTC
CATSDRVRDEQYF
>TRBV4-1|.|.|TRBJ1-5
TGCGCCAGCAGCCAAGATAGCAGGGATCAGCCCCAGCATTTT
CASSQDSRDQPQHF
>TRBV7-9|.|TRBD1|TRBJ1-1
TGTGCCAGCAGCACCTCGGGACAGGGGAACACTGAAGCTTTCTTT
CASSTSGQGNTEAFF
>TRBV7-9|.|.|TRBJ2-5
TGTGCCAGCAGCGCCCTAGGAGAGACCCAGTACTTC
CASSALGETQYF
>TRBV6-5|.|.|TRBJ1-6
TGTGCCAGCAGTGAATACTATTCACCCCTCCACTTT
CASSEYYSPLHF
>TRBV15|few|TRBD1|TRBJ2-7
TGTGCCACCAGCAGAGAAGGACAGGGCTACGAGCAGTACTTC
CATSREGQGYEQYF
>TRBV19|.|TRBD1|TRBJ2-5
TGTGCCAGTAGGCTGGGACAGGGCGATACCGGGACCCAGTACTTC
CASRLGQGDTGTQYF
>TRBV5-4|.|TRBD1|TRBJ2-7
TGTGCCAGCAGCCGACAGGGTAGCTCCTACGAGCAGTACTTC
CASSRQGSSYEQYF
>TRBV27|.|.|TRBJ1-5
TGTGCCAGCAGTTTATGGCAGAATCAGCCCCAGCATTTT
CASSLWQNQPQHF
>TRBV4-2|.|.|TRBJ2-2
TGTGCCAGCAGCCAAGAACTCCTCAACACCGGGGAGCTGTTTTTT
CASSQELLNTGELFF
>TRBV12-5|few|TRBD1|TRBJ1-1
TGTGCTAGTGGTTTGGTACAAGGGGGCGATGGCACTGAAGCTTTCTTT
CASGLVQGGDGTEAFF
>TRBV27|.|.|TRBJ1-2
TGTGCCAGCAGTCGTACAAACAGGGCAGGTGACTATGGCTACACCTTC
CASSRTNRAGDYGYTF
>TRBV5-1|.|TRBD2|TRBJ2-3
TGCGCCAGCAGAATAGCGGGAGGGGGAACAGATACGCAGTATTTT
CASRIAGGGTDTQYF
>TRBV7-7|.|TRBD2|TRBJ2-7
TGTGCCAGCAGCCCCCGGGACTACCGCGAGCAGTACTTC
CASSPRDYREQYF
>TRBV25-1|.|.|TRBJ1-5
TGTGCCAGCAGTGAGTTCGGGGGAGAACAGCCCCAGCATTTT
CASSEFGGEQPQHF
>TRBV5-8|.|TRBD2|TRBJ2-5
TGTGCCAGCAGCCTGACTAGCGGGGGGGCTCGGTTGACGACCCAGTACTTC
CASSLTSGGARLTTQYF
>TRBV25-1|.|TRBD1|TRBJ2-7
TGTGCCAGCAGTGCCCTCGGGACAGAAAAGTACGAGCAGTACTTC
CASSALGTEKYEQYF
>TRBV2|.|TRBD1|TRBJ1-2
TGTGCCAGCACGAGGTCGTTTCAGGGGGCGGAGGGCTACACCTTC
CASTRSFQGAEGYTF
>TRBV6-1|once|TRBD1|TRBJ1-2
TGTGCCAGCACAGGGGGCGCAGCTCATGGCTACACCTTC
CASTGGAAHGYTF
>TRBV27|.|.|TRBJ2-5
TGTGCCAGCACCCGTTTGGAGACCCAGTACTTC
CASTRLETQYF
>TRBV30|.|TRBD1|TRBJ1-2
TGTGCCTGGAGTGGGGACAGCGATCTCTATGGCTACACCTTC
CAWSGDSDLYGYTF
>TRBV5-6|.|.|TRBJ1-1
TGTGCCAGCAGCTTATCGGGGTGTGAAGCTTTCTTT
CASSLSGCEAFF
>TRBV4-2|.|TRBD1|TRBJ1-5
TGTGCCAGCAGCCTAAGACAGGGAGAGGAGCAGCCCCAGCATTTT
CASSLRQGEEQPQHF
>TRBV7-2|.|.|TRBJ2-1
TGTGCCAGCAGCTTCGAGTATTCGGTTGCTGAGCAGTTCTTC
CASSFEYSVAEQFF
>TRBV30|.|TRBD2|TRBJ2-1
TGTGCCTGGGGACTAGCGGGAGCATTGGAGCAGTTCTTC
CAWGLAGALEQFF
>TRBV7-2|.|.|TRBJ2-3
TGTGCCAGCAGCCCCCTAGGAGGGACTTTCGCAGATACGCAGTATTTT
CASSPLGGTFADTQYF
>TRBV5-1|.|.|TRBJ1-6
TGCGCCAGCAGCTTCTCAGGATCCTCCTTAGAGAATTCACCCCTCCACTTT
CASSFSGSSLENSPLHF
>TRBV7-8|.|.|TRBJ1-1
TGTGCCAGCAGCTTACTAGGGACACCGAACACTGAAGCTTTCTTT
CASSLLGTPNTEAFF
>TRBV11-2|few|TRBD1|TRBJ2-7
TGTGCCAGCAGCTTAGATGGATGGGGGACAGGGCGCTACGAGCAGTACTTC
CASSLDGWGTGRYEQYF
>TRBV27|once|.|TRBJ1-2
TGTGCCAGCAGTTCCATAGGGCAGGGGCATCGCTATGGCTACACCTTC
CASSSIGQGHRYGYTF
>TRBV18|.|TRBD1|TRBJ1-5
TGTGCCAGCTCACCACGGGACAGGGGGAGCCAGCCCCAGCATTTT
CASSPRDRGSQPQHF
>TRBV4-1|.|TRBD1|TRBJ2-5
TGCGCCAGCAGCCAAGAGGACAGGGGGGCACGAGAGACCCAGTACTTC
CASSQEDRGARETQYF
>TRBV5-1|.|TRBD2|TRBJ2-5
TGCGCCAGCAGCTTGACACTAGCGGGGGGGGAGGCCCAGTACTTC
CASSLTLAGGEAQYF
>TRBV5-6|.|TRBD1|TRBJ2-5
TGTGCCAGCAACCGGGACAGGGACGAAAAAACCCAGTACTTC
CASNRDRDEKTQYF
>TRBV18|.|.|TRBJ1-1
TGTGCCAGCTCACCCCGCGGCAGGGCCCCTGAAGCTTTCTTT
CASSPRGRAPEAFF